This T cell receptor (beta chain) was sequenced for a study of technical replicates of blood from a few donors. Clones were read by immunoSEQ multiplex PCR, and TCRdb kept only the in-frame ones, dropping some. The data hold tens of thousands of clones, with 80% to 95% observed a single time. Per the germline V gene, CDR1 is LNHDA and CDR2 is SQIVND (reference sequence). The CDR3 has 14 residues. V shed 2 bases and J 3 bases; nucleotides not matched to a gene: 3. Specimen: T cells isolated from PBMCs. This clonotype was sampled from a human donor in good health. The V and J genes are TRBV19 and TRBJ1-2; TRBD1 matches at 7 bases. CDR3 residues: CASSITGVDYGYTF. CDR3 nucleotide sequence: TGTGCCAGTAGTATAACAGGGGTCGACTATGGCTACACCTTC.